This T cell receptor beta chain was documented in a study of molecular identifiers for immune sequencing clone quantification. TCRdb called the PCR reads again in MiXCR, with one record for every CDR3 protein. The sample yields roughly 630,000 distinct CDR3 sequences, 25% seen once. Germline loops: CDR1 LNHDA, CDR2 SQIVND (reference sequence). This CDR3 comprises 15 residues. V was trimmed by 1 base and J by 7 bases, leaving 16 bases between them. V is TRBV19 and J is TRBJ2-5, with D maybe TRBD1 (6 bases). The sequencing sample was made of naive CD8+ T cells from blood, with Jurkat cell RNA spiked in. Subset specified: FACS-sorted CD8+CD4-CCR7+CD45RA+ naive T cells. The receptor's source is a human donor in good health. Some libraries in this study had Jurkat cell RNA spiked in. The CDR3 loop is CASSIVGGLIVTQYF. DNA of the CDR3: TGTGCCAGTAGTATAGTAGGGGGATTAATTGTGACCCAGTACTTC.